This TCR beta chain derives from a study of cytomegalovirus exposure and HLA in healthy donors. The CDR3 loop spans 13 amino acids. Per the germline V gene, CDR1 is MNHNS and CDR2 is SASEGT. V lost 6 bases to trimming and J lost 10 bases; unmatched junction nucleotides: 8. This PCR relied on a set of 60 Vbeta primers and 13 Jbeta primers. The table came from immunoSEQ multiplex PCR; TCRdb's copy has only in-frame clones and leaves some out. In the table there are about 120,000 clones, roughly four fifths of which are singletons. This clonotype originated in a man aged 35-49 years in good health and CMV-seronegative. The material sequenced was PBMCs. This chain joins TRBV6-1 and TRBJ1-1; 10 positions agree with TRBD1. CDR3 nucleotide sequence: TGTGCCAGCAGCGCAAGACAGGGGGCTAGAGCTTTCTTT. It is translated as CASSARQGARAFF.